These 32 T cell receptor beta chains came from one sample sequenced in a study of vaccination effects on CD4 cells after COVID-19. Sequenced by immunoSEQ multiplex PCR; TCRdb stores in-frame clones only, minus some. Of more than 30,000 clones in the sample, approximately 68% were seen once. ViraFEST expansion of antigen-specific CD4+ T cells with viral peptide pools preceded sequencing. Subsequent to a culture period of more than 8 days, CD4+ T cells were isolated. The vaccine recipients had no prior SARS-CoV-2 infection, with negative nucleocapsid antibodies. Their target antigens are unknown. The sequences come from CD4+ T cells from PBMCs cultured with HCoV-OC43 spike peptides, collected before COVID-19 vaccination. Subset: HCoV-OC43 spike overlapping peptide pool stimulation. These receptors all stem from a human donor who received a COVID-19 vaccine.

The J gene is TRBJ1-4, the V gene TRBV6-2 or TRBV6-3, with a weak D call TRBD1 (6 bases). Per germline, CDR1 MNHEY and CDR2 SVGEGT. V was trimmed by 2 bases and J by 4 bases, leaving 11 bases between them. There are 15 residues in the CDR3. The CDR3 protein is CASSYGPGDNEKLFF. The DNA for the CDR3 is TGTGCCAGCAGTTACGGGCCAGGGGATAATGAAAAACTGTTTTTT.

This clone was detected only once. V gene TRBV7-8 combines with J gene TRBJ1-2, with D perhaps matching TRBD1 (5 bases). The CDR3 runs to 12 residues. V shed 6 bases and J shed 7 bases, with 12 bases lying between them. Germline assignment: CDR1 SGHVS and CDR2 FQNEAQ. CDR3 nucleotide sequence: TGTGCCAGCAGATCAGTCCAGGGTGGCTACACCTTC. Translation gives CASRSVQGGYTF.

The chain uses TRBV3-1 (or the pseudogene TRBV3-2) and TRBJ2-5, with 7 positions matching TRBD1. The CDR3 sequence is 14 residues long. CDR1 and CDR2 (germline): LGHDT, YNNKEL (reference sequence). V was pared by 4 bases and J by 5 bases, with 7 bases of the junction left unmatched. The CDR3 region has the DNA TGTGCCAGCAGCCTCACTGGACAGGTGGAGACCCAGTACTTC. It yields the protein CASSLTGQVETQYF.

To note about this clone: The junction departs from the called germline gene at one end, perhaps through a read error. CDR3: CATSAPGGKAGTQYF. The CDR3 DNA reads TGTGCCACGAGTGCCCCAGGAGGGAAAGCAGGGACCCAGTACTTC. The V gene is TRBV24-1, the J gene TRBJ2-5; TRBD2 is a possible D gene (6 bases). Germline values: CDR1 KGHDR, CDR2 SFDVKD. The CDR3 runs to 15 residues.

The CDR3 sequence is CASSQVLLSGVRYNEQFF. The CDR3 DNA reads as TGTGCCAGCAGCCAAGTCTTATTATCAGGGGTGCGCTACAATGAGCAGTTCTTC. This chain uses TRBV3-1 (or the pseudogene TRBV3-2) with TRBJ2-1, with D perhaps TRBD1 (6 bases). This CDR3 region has 18 residues. CDR1 and CDR2 from the germline V gene are LGHDT and YNNKEL (reference sequence). V was trimmed by 1 base and J by 3 bases, leaving 19 bases between them.

This chain connects TRBV3-1 (or the pseudogene TRBV3-2) to TRBJ2-7; 8 positions agree with TRBD1. CDR1 and CDR2 from the germline V gene are LGHDT and YNNKEL (reference sequence). J gave up 5 bases and V 6 bases, and 6 bases lay outside the gene matches. The CDR3 contains 13 residues. CDR3 sequence reads: CASSRQGNHEQYF. The DNA of the CDR3 is TGTGCCAGCAGTAGACAGGGGAATCACGAGCAGTACTTC.

The V and J genes are TRBV6-6 and TRBJ1-2; D gene ambiguous. This CDR3 is 14 amino acids long. CDR1 is MNHNY, CDR2 SVGAGI, per germline (reference sequence). V lost 7 bases to trimming and J lost 5 bases, with 17 bases between them. The CDR3 here is CASTAHQGYYGYTF. In DNA, the CDR3 is TGTGCCAGCACCGCCCACCAAGGCTATTATGGCTACACCTTC.

The genes are TRBV6-5 and TRBJ1-6; 9 nucleotides match TRBD1. Trimming removed 5 bases from V and 7 bases from J; junction bases left unmatched: 6. The CDR3 extends over 15 amino acids. Germline CDR1 is MNHEY and CDR2 is SVGAGI. CDR3 coding DNA: TGTGCCAGCAGTCCCAGGACAGGGGAGAATTCACCCCTCCACTTT. Protein product: CASSPRTGENSPLHF.

The chain has TRBV27 and TRBJ2-5; D might be TRBD1 or TRBD2, each matching 5 bases. CDR1 is MNHEY and CDR2 is SMNVEV in the germline V gene (reference sequence). The length of the CDR3 is 18 residues. Trimming pared 5 bases from V and 3 bases from J, leaving 25 bases between. Here the CDR3 reads CASSPHVLFRGEKETQYF. For the CDR3, the DNA is TGTGCCAGCAGTCCCCACGTGTTGTTTAGGGGAGAGAAAGAGACCCAGTACTTC.

This clone was seen only a few times. The CDR3 loop reads CASSKQRGYEQYF. DNA for the CDR3: TGTGCCAGCAGCAAGCAGCGGGGCTACGAGCAGTACTTC. The rearrangement links TRBV7-2 to TRBJ2-7; 7 bases fit TRBD2. CDR3 length: 13 amino acids. Germline trimming cut 5 bases from V and 3 bases from J; bases unmatched to any gene: 4. The V gene's germline CDR1 is SGHTA and CDR2 FQGNSA. Based on the CDR3 plus reference TRBV7-2 and TRBJ2-7, the full variable domain is GAGVSQSPSNKVTEKGKDVELRCDPISGHTALYWYRQSLGQGLEFLIYFQGNSAPDKSGLPSDRFSAERTGGSVSTLTIQRTQQEDSAVYLCASSKQRGYEQYFGPGTRLTVT.

The chain has TRBV25-1 and TRBJ2-3, with TRBD1 as a possible D gene (6 bases). CDR1 is MGHDK, CDR2 SYGVNS, per germline. V was trimmed by 3 bases and J by 0 bases, leaving 10 bases between them. This CDR3 has 15 amino acids. The DNA for the CDR3 is TGTGCCAGCAGTGAGACAGGCTTAAGCACAGATACGCAGTATTTT. This gives the protein CASSETGLSTDTQYF.

V usage is TRBV2 and J usage is TRBJ2-7, with 7 nucleotides matching TRBD1. The V and J ends lost 4 bases and 0 bases, in that order; junction bases with no gene match: 6. Looked up from germline, CDR1 is SNHLY and CDR2 is FYNNEI. The CDR3 totals 15 residues. The CDR3: CASSGRDRFSYEQYF. DNA of the CDR3: TGTGCCAGCAGTGGCCGGGACAGATTCTCCTACGAGCAGTACTTC.

This clone has just a few counts. The genes are TRBV7-9 and TRBJ2-2; D uncertain. V was shortened by 4 bases and J by 2 bases, with 14 bases between the two germline ends. This CDR3 contains 16 residues. Germline lookup yields CDR1 SEHNR and CDR2 FQNEAQ (reference sequence). The CDR3 reads CASSSERFANTGELFF. CDR3 DNA: TGTGCCAGCAGCTCCGAGAGGTTCGCTAACACCGGGGAGCTGTTTTTT.

This chain uses TRBV25-1 with TRBJ2-7; D not resolved. The CDR3 extends over 14 amino acids. V lost 3 bases to trimming and J lost 4 bases, with 13 bases between them. Germline CDR1 MGHDK, CDR2 SYGVNS. Here the CDR3 DNA reads TGTGCCAGCAGTGATGGTAGGCGGCCTTACGAGCAGTACTTC. Its protein product is CASSDGRRPYEQYF.

This clone appeared a single time. This chain uses TRBV24-1 with TRBJ1-6; TRBD1 is a possible D gene (6 bases). Deletions cut 1 base from V and 0 bases from J, with 12 bases between. The V gene's germline CDR1 is KGHDR and CDR2 SFDVKD. The CDR3 runs 18 residues. The CDR3 sequence: CATSDFRTGYSYNSPLHF. The CDR3 DNA reads TGTGCCACCAGTGATTTTCGTACAGGGTACTCCTATAATTCACCCCTCCACTTT.

The chain links TRBV27 to TRBJ1-1; weak D call: TRBD1 (5 bases). The CDR3 loop spans 14 amino acids. Trimming took off 3 bases at V and 4 bases at J, with 12 bases between the two ends. Germline assignment: CDR1 MNHEY and CDR2 SMNVEV (reference sequence). The CDR3 DNA follows: TGTGCCAGCAGTTTCCAGGGTATGGGCACTGAAGCTTTCTTT. Amino acid sequence: CASSFQGMGTEAFF.

The chain is built from TRBV4-1 and TRBJ2-5, with 7 bases identical to TRBD1. The germline gives CDR1 MGHRA, CDR2 YSYEKL. The CDR3 is 15 amino acids. After removal of 5 bases from V and 3 bases from J, the junction contained 9 bases not matched to a gene. CDR3 nucleotide sequence: TGCGCCAGCAGCAAAGGGGCGACAGGGAAAGAGACCCAGTACTTC. It codes for CASSKGATGKETQYF.

The chain links TRBV7-9 to TRBJ2-2; D may be TRBD1 or TRBD2 (5 bases each). Germline loops: CDR1 SEHNR, CDR2 FQNEAQ (reference sequence). The CDR3 covers 18 residues. V was trimmed by 4 bases and J by 0 bases, leaving 18 bases between them. The DNA for the CDR3 is TGTGCCAGCAGCTCTAGGGGTGGGACGTTTGCGAACACCGGGGAGCTGTTTTTT. It encodes CASSSRGGTFANTGELFF.

V usage is TRBV7-9 and J usage is TRBJ2-6, with 7 nucleotides matching TRBD2. The V and J ends lost 5 bases and 0 bases, in that order; junction bases with no gene match: 10. CDR3 size: 18 residues. Per germline, CDR1 SEHNR and CDR2 FQNEAQ (reference sequence). CDR3: CASSPPRSGGSGANVLTF. Here the CDR3 DNA reads TGTGCCAGCAGCCCACCCCGATCGGGGGGCTCTGGGGCCAACGTCCTGACTTTC. Using reference TRBV7-9 and TRBJ2-6 for the parts outside the CDR3, the full variable domain is DTGVSQNPRHKITKRGQNVTFRCDPISEHNRLYWYRQTLGQGPEFLTYFQNEAQLEKSRLLSDRFSAERPKGSFSTLEIQRTEQGDSAMYLCASSPPRSGGSGANVLTFGAGSRLTVL.

V and J are TRBV18 and TRBJ2-5; D remains ambiguous. Germline V gives CDR1 KGHSH, CDR2 LQKENI. This CDR3 spans 13 amino acids. V gave up 3 bases and J gave up 1 base, with 6 bases separating them. This CDR3 is CASSPDFQETQYF. In DNA form, the CDR3 reads TGTGCCAGCTCACCGGATTTCCAAGAGACCCAGTACTTC.

This chain joins TRBV6-5 and TRBJ1-2; no clear D. The germline V gene encodes CDR1 MNHEY and CDR2 SVGAGI. Between the trimmed V and J ends, which lost 6 bases and 1 base, there was a span of 6 bases. The CDR3 has 12 amino acids. DNA of the CDR3: TGTGCCAGCAGCCAAGTTAACTATGGCTACACCTTC. Translated: CASSQVNYGYTF.

V usage is TRBV5-4 and J usage is TRBJ2-7; 11 bases line up with TRBD2. Germline trimming cut 4 bases from V and 3 bases from J; bases unmatched to any gene: 6. The CDR3 consists of 15 residues. Germline lookup yields CDR1 SGHNT and CDR2 YYREEE (reference sequence). This CDR3 reads CASSPDSGGDYEQYF. The CDR3 DNA is TGTGCCAGCAGCCCCGATAGCGGGGGGGACTACGAGCAGTACTTC.

This clone was found a few times. V and J are TRBV7-2 and TRBJ2-3; 9 bases match TRBD2. The CDR3 loop spans 14 amino acids. From germline, CDR1 is SGHTA and CDR2 FQGNSA. V lost 10 bases and J lost 9; bases outside the gene matches: 14. DNA of the CDR3: TGTGCCATAGGGAGGAGCGGGGGGAGTGGGACGCAGTATTTT. Translation gives CAIGRSGGSGTQYF.

This clone was detected a few times. The V call is TRBV2, the J call TRBJ1-1, with D possibly matching TRBD1 (6 bases). This CDR3 comprises 14 residues. The V gene's germline CDR1 is SNHLY and CDR2 FYNNEI. The germline V and J ends were trimmed by 6 bases and 3 bases, with 14 bases remaining between them. The CDR3 DNA reads TGTGCCAGCAGCCGGAGACAGGAACACACTGAAGCTTTCTTT. It translates to CASSRRQEHTEAFF.

V gene TRBV4-1 combines with J gene TRBJ1-1; D is possibly TRBD1 (5 bases). The germline CDR1 and CDR2 sequences are MGHRA and YSYEKL. Trimming removed 1 base at V and 2 bases at J, with 20 bases between. This CDR3 has 18 amino acids. The CDR3: CASSQGAGGGSVNTEAFF. The DNA for the CDR3 is TGCGCCAGCAGCCAAGGTGCCGGGGGTGGTTCGGTAAACACTGAAGCTTTCTTT.

This chain joins TRBV27 and TRBJ1-5, with TRBD1 as a possible D gene (6 bases). The CDR3 length is 13 residues. In germline, CDR1 is MNHEY, CDR2 SMNVEV (reference sequence). V was shortened by 6 bases and J by 4 bases, with 10 bases between the two germline ends. This chain's CDR3 is CASRQGLNQPQHF. The CDR3 coding sequence is TGTGCCAGCAGACAGGGTTTAAATCAGCCCCAGCATTTT.

The rearrangement joins TRBV19 to TRBJ2-7; the match to TRBD2 covers 13 bases. Germline V gene data show CDR1 as LNHDA and CDR2 as SQIVND (reference sequence). J lost 1 base, V lost 10 bases, and 13 bases had no gene match. The CDR3 sequence is 17 residues long. CDR3 nucleotides: TGTGCCACGAGCGGGGGACTAGCGGGAAGTGGATCCTACGAGCAGTACTTC. This translates into CATSGGLAGSGSYEQYF.

This clone appeared a few times. J is TRBJ2-7 and V is TRBV27; TRBD2 aligns across 10 bases. The germline V gene encodes CDR1 MNHEY and CDR2 SMNVEV (reference sequence). V was clipped by 6 bases and J by 4 bases; unmatched bases: 9. The CDR3 spans 15 residues. The CDR3 loop is CASSSSGRHQYEQYF. The CDR3 DNA follows: TGTGCCAGCAGCTCTAGCGGGAGACACCAATACGAGCAGTACTTC.

This chain links TRBV6-4 with TRBJ2-2; 7 bases match TRBD2. There are 13 residues in the CDR3. CDR1 MRHNA and CDR2 SNTAGT come from the germline V gene. Trimming at V came to 5 bases and at J to 4 bases, leaving 1 base not matched to a gene. The CDR3 bases are TGTGCCAGCAGTACTAGCGCCACCGGGGAGCTGTTTTTT. Translation: CASSTSATGELFF.

This clone is a singleton in its sample. The V call is TRBV5-6, the J call TRBJ2-6, with D uncertain. CDR1 SGHDT and CDR2 YYEEEE come from the germline V gene. The CDR3 totals 15 residues. The V end lost 2 bases, the J end lost 4 bases, and 10 bases lay between the germline ends. The CDR3 loop reads CASSFGGPGANVLTF. CDR3 DNA: TGTGCCAGCAGCTTCGGTGGGCCAGGGGCCAACGTCCTGACTTTC.

The rearrangement joins TRBV7-6 to TRBJ1-3; 10 nucleotides agree with TRBD1. The V and J ends lost 2 bases and 2 bases, in that order; junction bases with no gene match: 3. This CDR3 region has 16 residues. Germline CDR1 and CDR2: SGHVS and FNYEAQ. DNA of the CDR3: TGTGCCAGCAGCTTACGGGGACAGGGGACTGGAAACACCATATATTTT. Translated, it gives CASSLRGQGTGNTIYF.

The chain is built from TRBV5-6 and TRBJ1-2; possible D gene TRBD1, 5 bases. Trimming left V 1 base short and J 4 bases short, with 11 bases between. Per germline, CDR1 SGHDT and CDR2 YYEEEE. The CDR3 has 14 residues. CDR3 DNA sequence: TGTGCCAGCAGCTTGCAGGGTGGAAGCTATGGCTACACCTTC. As protein: CASSLQGGSYGYTF.